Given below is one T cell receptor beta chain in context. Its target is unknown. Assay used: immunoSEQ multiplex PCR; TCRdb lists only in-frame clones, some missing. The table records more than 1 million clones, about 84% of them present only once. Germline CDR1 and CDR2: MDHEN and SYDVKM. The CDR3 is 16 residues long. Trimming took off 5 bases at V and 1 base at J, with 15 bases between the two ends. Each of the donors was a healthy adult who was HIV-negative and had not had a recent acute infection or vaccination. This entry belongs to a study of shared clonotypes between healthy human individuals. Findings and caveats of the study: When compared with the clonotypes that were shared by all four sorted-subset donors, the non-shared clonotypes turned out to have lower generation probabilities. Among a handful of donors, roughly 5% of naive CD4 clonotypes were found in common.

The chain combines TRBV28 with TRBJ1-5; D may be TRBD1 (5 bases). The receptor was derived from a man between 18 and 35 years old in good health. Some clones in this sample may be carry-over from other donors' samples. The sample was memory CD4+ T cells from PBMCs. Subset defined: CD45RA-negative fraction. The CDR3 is CASSPPRAGSNQPQHF. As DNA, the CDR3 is TGTGCCAGCAGTCCCCCGAGGGCAGGGAGCAATCAGCCCCAGCATTTT.